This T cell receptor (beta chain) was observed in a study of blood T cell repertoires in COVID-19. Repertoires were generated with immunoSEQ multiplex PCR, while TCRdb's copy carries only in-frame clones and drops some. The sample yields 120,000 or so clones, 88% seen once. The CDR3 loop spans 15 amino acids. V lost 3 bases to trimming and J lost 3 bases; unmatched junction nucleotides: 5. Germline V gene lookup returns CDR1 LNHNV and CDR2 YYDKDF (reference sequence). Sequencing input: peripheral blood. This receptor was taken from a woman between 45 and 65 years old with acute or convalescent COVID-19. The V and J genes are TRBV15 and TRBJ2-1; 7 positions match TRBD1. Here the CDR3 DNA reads TGTGCCACCAGCAGGATACAGGGGAACTACAATGAGCAGTTCTTC. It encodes CATSRIQGNYNEQFF.